This is a list of T cell receptor beta chains from one sample in a study of Ad26.COV2.S vaccination and SARS-CoV-2 variants. The protocol was immunoSEQ multiplex PCR, while the TCRdb copy is restricted to in-frame clones and leaves out a portion. This table has some 400,000 clones, about nine tenths appearing once. Here the sequenced sample was peripheral blood, taken in a trial of Ad26.COV2.S vaccine versus placebo. The source of these receptors is a person between 18 and 65 years old who received the Ad26.COV2.S COVID-19 vaccine or a placebo. Each CDR3 is given with its conserved first and last residue. A D gene is named only where the DNA matches it firmly. Expanded clones are given a class, and other clones once, few, many or no size at all.

j_gene,abundance,v_gene,d_gene,CDR3nt,CDR3aa
TRBJ1-1,.,TRBV12-3/TRBV12-4,.,TGTGCCAGCAGTTTAGGCTCTGAAGCTTTCTTT,CASSLGSEAFF
TRBJ2-1,.,TRBV5-6,TRBD2,TGTGCCAGCAGCTTGGACCTGACTAGCGGGAGAGCCCACAATGAGCAGTTCTTC,CASSLDLTSGRAHNEQFF
TRBJ2-1,.,TRBV6-5,.,TGTGCCAGCAGAGCTACCGGGACAACCAATGAGCAGTTCTTC,CASRATGTTNEQFF
TRBJ2-3,.,TRBV3-1/TRBV3-2,.,TGTGCCAGCAGCCCCGGGCAGGGAGTCCCGAGCACAGATACGCAGTATTTT,CASSPGQGVPSTDTQYF
TRBJ2-5,.,TRBV11-3,.,TGTGCCAGCAGCAGAACTAGGGGAGAGACCCAGTACTTC,CASSRTRGETQYF
TRBJ1-2,.,TRBV6-5,.,TGTGCCAGCAGATCCGGACGGTCGCTCTATGGCTACACCTTC,CASRSGRSLYGYTF
TRBJ2-7,once,TRBV10-3,.,TGTGCCATCAGTGCAGACAGAAAAGACTACGAGCAGTACTTC,CAISADRKDYEQYF
TRBJ2-1,.,TRBV11-1,TRBD2,TGTGCCAGCAGCTTCACTAGCGGCTACAATGAGCAGTTCTTC,CASSFTSGYNEQFF
TRBJ1-2,few,TRBV6-5,.,TGTGCCAGCAGTCTCGGGGGGATCTATGGCTACACCTTC,CASSLGGIYGYTF
TRBJ2-7,.,TRBV14,.,TGTGCCAGCAGCCATGGCGGAACCTACGAGCAGTACTTC,CASSHGGTYEQYF
TRBJ1-5,.,TRBV5-8,TRBD1,TGTGCCAGCAGCCGGACAGGGACCCTCCAGCCCCAGCATTTT,CASSRTGTLQPQHF
TRBJ2-7,.,TRBV9,TRBD2,TGTGCCAGCAGCGTAGATGTGACTAGCGGGAGAGAGCAGTACTTC,CASSVDVTSGREQYF
TRBJ2-7,.,TRBV6-2/TRBV6-3,.,TGTGCCAGCAGTTCGGCCCTAGCTCGGAGCGTCAACGAGCAGTACTTC,CASSSALARSVNEQYF
TRBJ2-7,.,TRBV5-1,.,TGCGCCAGCAGCCCCCCCCAGGGGAGGTCCTACGAGCAGTACTTC,CASSPPQGRSYEQYF
TRBJ2-5,.,TRBV14,TRBD2,TGTGCCAGCAGCCAAGGCCTAGCGGGAGCCGGGGAGACCCAGTACTTC,CASSQGLAGAGETQYF
TRBJ2-1,once,TRBV23-1,.,TGCGCCAGGACTGGGAGCTCCTACAATGAGCAGTTCTTC,CARTGSSYNEQFF
TRBJ2-5,.,TRBV7-8,.,TGTGCCAGCAGCTTGAGGGACCCTCCAGGGGAGACCCAGTACTTC,CASSLRDPPGETQYF
TRBJ2-7,.,TRBV9,.,TGTGCCAGCAGCGTAGTTAGGGGGGCTAGCGGAGATCCAGAAGGTTACGAGCAGTACTTC,CASSVVRGASGDPEGYEQYF
TRBJ2-7,few,TRBV30,.,TGTGCCTGGAGTCGGAGGGGGAGGACTGCCTACGAGCAGTACTTC,CAWSRRGRTAYEQYF
TRBJ2-5,.,TRBV5-4,.,TGTGCCAGCAGCGTCTCGACCGAGGACCAAACCGGGTACCAAGAGACCCAGTACTTC,CASSVSTEDQTGYQETQYF
TRBJ1-3,.,TRBV11-2,.,TGTGCCAGCAGCTTAGTGGGGGGCCGTGGAAACACCATATATTTT,CASSLVGGRGNTIYF
TRBJ2-7,.,TRBV28,TRBD2,TGTGCCAGCACCCCCTTTGGTAGCGGGGTTCACGAGCAGTACTTC,CASTPFGSGVHEQYF
TRBJ2-7,.,TRBV5-4,TRBD2,TGTGCCAGCAGCCCTAGGCTGGGACTAGCGAACCCCCACGAGCAGTACTTC,CASSPRLGLANPHEQYF
TRBJ2-1,.,TRBV19,.,TGTGCCAGTAAGGAGGGAAGTGAGCAGTTCTTC,CASKEGSEQFF
TRBJ1-2,.,TRBV28,.,TGTGCCAGCAGTTTATCCGGGACCACGCTCTATGGCTACACCTTC,CASSLSGTTLYGYTF
TRBJ1-5,.,TRBV28,.,TGTGCCAGCAGCCGACAGGAGAATCAGCCCCAGCATTTT,CASSRQENQPQHF
TRBJ2-3,.,TRBV12-3/TRBV12-4,.,TGTGCCAGCAGTTTTCTTACGGGGGATACGCAGTATTTT,CASSFLTGDTQYF
TRBJ1-2,.,TRBV6-5,TRBD1,TGTGCCAGCAGGTCAGACAGGGTGAGCGGCTACACCTTC,CASRSDRVSGYTF
TRBJ1-5,.,TRBV29-1,.,TGCAGCGTCGGTTCAGGGATTACGCAGCCCCAGCATTTT,CSVGSGITQPQHF
TRBJ1-6,.,TRBV9,.,TGTGCCAGCAGCGTAGAGGTGGACAGCTATAATTCACCCCTCCACTTT,CASSVEVDSYNSPLHF
TRBJ2-2,once,TRBV19,.,TGTGCCAGTAGTATGATTGGGGGAGGAGGCGGGGAGCTGTTTTTT,CASSMIGGGGGELFF
TRBJ2-7,.,TRBV7-9,TRBD1,TGTGCCAGCAGTATCGAATGGACAGGGTTACCCGAGCAGTACTTC,CASSIEWTGLPEQYF